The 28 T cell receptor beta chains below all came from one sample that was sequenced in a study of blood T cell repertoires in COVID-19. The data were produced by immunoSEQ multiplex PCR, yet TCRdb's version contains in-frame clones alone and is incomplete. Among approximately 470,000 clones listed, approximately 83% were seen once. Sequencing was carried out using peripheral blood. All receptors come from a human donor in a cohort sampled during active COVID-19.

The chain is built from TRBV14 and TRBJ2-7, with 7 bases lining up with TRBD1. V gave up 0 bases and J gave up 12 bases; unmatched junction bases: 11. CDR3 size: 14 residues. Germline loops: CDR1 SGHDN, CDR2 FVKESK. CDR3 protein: CASSQERDKTGRYF. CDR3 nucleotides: TGTGCCAGCAGCCAAGAGAGGGACAAGACAGGGCGGTACTTC.

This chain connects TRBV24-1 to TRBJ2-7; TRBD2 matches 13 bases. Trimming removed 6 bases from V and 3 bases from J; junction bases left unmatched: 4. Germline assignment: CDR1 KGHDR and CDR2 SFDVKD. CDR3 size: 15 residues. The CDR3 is CATSMGTSGVYEQYF. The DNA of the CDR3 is TGTGCCACCAGTATGGGGACTAGCGGGGTCTACGAGCAGTACTTC.

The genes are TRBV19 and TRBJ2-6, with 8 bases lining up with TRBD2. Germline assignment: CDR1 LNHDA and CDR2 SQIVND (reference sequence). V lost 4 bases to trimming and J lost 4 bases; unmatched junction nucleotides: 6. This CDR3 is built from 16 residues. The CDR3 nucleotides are TGTGCCAGTAGTAGGCGGGGGGCGAGAGGGGCCAACGTCCTGACTTTC. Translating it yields CASSRRGARGANVLTF.

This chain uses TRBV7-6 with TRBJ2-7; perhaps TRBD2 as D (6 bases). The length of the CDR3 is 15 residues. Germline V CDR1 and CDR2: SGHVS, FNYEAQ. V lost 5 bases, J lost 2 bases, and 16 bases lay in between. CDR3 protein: CASSPLGGRPYEQYF. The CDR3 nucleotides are TGTGCCAGCAGCCCATTGGGGGGACGCCCCTACGAGCAGTACTTC.

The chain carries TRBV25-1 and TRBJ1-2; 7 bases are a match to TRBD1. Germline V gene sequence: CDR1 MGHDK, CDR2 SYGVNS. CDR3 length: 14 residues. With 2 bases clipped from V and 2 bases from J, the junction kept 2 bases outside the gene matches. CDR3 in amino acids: CASSEPTGNYGYTF. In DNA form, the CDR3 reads TGTGCCAGCAGTGAACCGACAGGGAACTATGGCTACACCTTC.

CDR3 sequence: CASQVFYNEQFF. In DNA, the CDR3 is TGTGCCAGCCAGGTCTTCTACAATGAGCAGTTCTTC. The V and J genes are TRBV2 and TRBJ2-1; D is uncertain. There are 12 residues in the CDR3. Trimming cost V 8 bases and J 3 bases, with 8 bases left between them. Germline V gives CDR1 SNHLY, CDR2 FYNNEI.

CDR3 protein: CASSLASGRAGGTYNEQFF. Written as DNA, the CDR3 is TGTGCCAGCAGCTTAGCCTCAGGTCGGGCGGGAGGAACCTACAATGAGCAGTTCTTC. The rearrangement links TRBV7-2 to TRBJ2-1, with TRBD2 matching over 8 bases. The trim removed 0 bases at V and 2 bases at J, leaving 12 bases unmatched. Germline V gene sequence: CDR1 SGHTA, CDR2 FQGNSA. The CDR3 runs 19 residues.

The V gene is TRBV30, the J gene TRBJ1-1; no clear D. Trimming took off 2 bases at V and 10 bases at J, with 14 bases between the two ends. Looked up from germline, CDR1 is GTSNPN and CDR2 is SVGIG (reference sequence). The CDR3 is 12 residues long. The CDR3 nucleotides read TGTGCCTGGAGTTTAAATTCGCCCGGAGCTTTCTTT. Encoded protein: CAWSLNSPGAFF. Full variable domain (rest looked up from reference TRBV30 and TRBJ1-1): SQTIHQWPATLVQPVGSPLSLECTVEGTSNPNLYWYRQAAGRGLQLLFYSVGIGQISSEVPQNLSASRPQDRQFILSSKKLLLSDSGFYLCAWSLNSPGAFFGQGTRLTVV.

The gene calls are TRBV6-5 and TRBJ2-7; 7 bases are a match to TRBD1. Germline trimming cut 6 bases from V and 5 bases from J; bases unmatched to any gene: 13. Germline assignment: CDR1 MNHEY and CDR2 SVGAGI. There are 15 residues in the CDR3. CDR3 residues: CASSLKTGFSNEQYF. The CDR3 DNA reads TGTGCCAGCAGCCTCAAGACAGGGTTCAGCAACGAGCAGTACTTC.

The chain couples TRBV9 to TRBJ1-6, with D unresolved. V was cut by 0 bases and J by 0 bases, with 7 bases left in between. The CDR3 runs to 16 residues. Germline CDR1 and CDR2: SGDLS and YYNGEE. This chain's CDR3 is CASSVDPSSYNSPLHF. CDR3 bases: TGTGCCAGCAGCGTAGACCCGAGCTCCTATAATTCACCCCTCCACTTT.

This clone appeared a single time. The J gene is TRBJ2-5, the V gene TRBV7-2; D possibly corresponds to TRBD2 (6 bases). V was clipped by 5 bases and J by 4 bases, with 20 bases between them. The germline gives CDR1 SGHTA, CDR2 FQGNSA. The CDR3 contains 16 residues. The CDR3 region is CASSARDSQVGETQYF. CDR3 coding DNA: TGTGCCAGCAGCGCCCGGGACTCCCAGGTTGGAGAGACCCAGTACTTC.

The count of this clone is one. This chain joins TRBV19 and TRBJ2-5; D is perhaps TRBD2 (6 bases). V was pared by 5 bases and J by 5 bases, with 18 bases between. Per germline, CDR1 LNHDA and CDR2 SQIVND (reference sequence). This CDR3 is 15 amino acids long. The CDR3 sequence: CASSPSSAVGETQYF. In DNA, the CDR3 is TGTGCCAGTAGTCCCTCTAGCGCAGTGGGGGAGACCCAGTACTTC.

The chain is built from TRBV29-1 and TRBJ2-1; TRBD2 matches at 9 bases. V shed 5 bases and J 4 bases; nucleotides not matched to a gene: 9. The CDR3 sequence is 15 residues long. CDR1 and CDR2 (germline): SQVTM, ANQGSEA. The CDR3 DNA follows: TGCAGCGTTACATCGACTAGCGGCCTTTACAATGAGCAGTTCTTC. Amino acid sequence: CSVTSTSGLYNEQFF.

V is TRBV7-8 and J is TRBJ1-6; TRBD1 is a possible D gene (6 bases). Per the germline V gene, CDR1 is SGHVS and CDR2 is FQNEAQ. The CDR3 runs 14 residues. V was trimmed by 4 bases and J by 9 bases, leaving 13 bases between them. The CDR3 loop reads CASSSTGPISPLHF. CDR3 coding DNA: TGTGCCAGCAGCTCGACAGGACCGATTTCACCCCTCCACTTT. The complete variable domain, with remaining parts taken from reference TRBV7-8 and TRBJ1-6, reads GAGVSQSPRYKVAKRGQDVALRCDPISGHVSLFWYQQALGQGPEFLTYFQNEAQLDKSGLPSDRFFAERPEGSVSTLKIQRTQQEDSAVYLCASSSTGPISPLHFGNGTRLTVT.

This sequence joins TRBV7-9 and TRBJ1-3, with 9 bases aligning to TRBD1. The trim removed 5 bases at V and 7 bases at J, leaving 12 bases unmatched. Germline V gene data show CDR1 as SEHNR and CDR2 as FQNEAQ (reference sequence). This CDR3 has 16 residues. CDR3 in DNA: TGTGCCAGCAGCGCAACAGGGGGCTGGCCGGGGAACACCATATATTTT. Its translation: CASSATGGWPGNTIYF. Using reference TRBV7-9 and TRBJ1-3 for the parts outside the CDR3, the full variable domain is DTGVSQNPRHKITKRGQNVTFRCDPISEHNRLYWYRQTLGQGPEFLTYFQNEAQLEKSRLLSDRFSAERPKGSFSTLEIQRTEQGDSAMYLCASSATGGWPGNTIYFGEGSWLTVV.

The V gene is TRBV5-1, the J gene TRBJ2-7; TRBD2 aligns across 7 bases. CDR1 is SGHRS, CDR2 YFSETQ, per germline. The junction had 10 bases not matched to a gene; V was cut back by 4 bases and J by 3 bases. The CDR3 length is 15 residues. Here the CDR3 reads CASSPSGNSDYEQYF. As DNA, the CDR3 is TGCGCCAGCAGCCCCAGCGGGAACTCCGACTACGAGCAGTACTTC.

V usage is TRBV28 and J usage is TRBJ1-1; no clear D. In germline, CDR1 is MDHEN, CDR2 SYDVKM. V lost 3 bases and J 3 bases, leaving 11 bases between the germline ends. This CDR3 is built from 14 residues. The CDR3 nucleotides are TGTGCCAGCAGTTTGTCCCGGGTAGACACTGAAGCTTTCTTT. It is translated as CASSLSRVDTEAFF.

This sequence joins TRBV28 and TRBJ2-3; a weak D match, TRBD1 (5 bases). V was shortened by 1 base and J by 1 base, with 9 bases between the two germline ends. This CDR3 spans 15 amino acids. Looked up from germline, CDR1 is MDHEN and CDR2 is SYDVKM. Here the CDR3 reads CASSLSGHGTDTQYF. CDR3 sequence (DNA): TGTGCCAGCAGTTTATCCGGACACGGCACAGATACGCAGTATTTT.

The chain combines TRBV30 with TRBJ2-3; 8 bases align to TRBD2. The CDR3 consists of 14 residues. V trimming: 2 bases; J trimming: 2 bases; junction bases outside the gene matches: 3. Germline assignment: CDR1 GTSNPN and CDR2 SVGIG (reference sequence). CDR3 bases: TGTGCCTGGAGTTCTAGCGGGTTCACAGATACGCAGTATTTT. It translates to CAWSSSGFTDTQYF.

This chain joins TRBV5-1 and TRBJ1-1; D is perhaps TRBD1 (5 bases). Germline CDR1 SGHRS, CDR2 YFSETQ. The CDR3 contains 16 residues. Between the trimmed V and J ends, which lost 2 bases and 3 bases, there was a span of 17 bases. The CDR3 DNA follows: TGCGCCAGCAGCTTCAAGAACGAGGGGAGGGACACTGAAGCTTTCTTT. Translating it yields CASSFKNEGRDTEAFF. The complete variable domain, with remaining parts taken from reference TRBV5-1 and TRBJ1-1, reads KAGVTQTPRYLIKTRGQQVTLSCSPISGHRSVSWYQQTPGQGLQFLFEYFSETQRNKGNFPGRFSGRQFSNSRSEMNVSTLELGDSALYLCASSFKNEGRDTEAFFGQGTRLTVV.

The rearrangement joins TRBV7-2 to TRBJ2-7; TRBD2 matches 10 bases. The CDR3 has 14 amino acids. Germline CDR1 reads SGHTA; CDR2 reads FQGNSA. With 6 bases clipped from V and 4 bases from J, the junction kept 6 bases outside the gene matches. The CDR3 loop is CASSRQREGYEQYF. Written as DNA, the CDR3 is TGTGCCAGCAGTCGACAGCGGGAGGGGTACGAGCAGTACTTC.

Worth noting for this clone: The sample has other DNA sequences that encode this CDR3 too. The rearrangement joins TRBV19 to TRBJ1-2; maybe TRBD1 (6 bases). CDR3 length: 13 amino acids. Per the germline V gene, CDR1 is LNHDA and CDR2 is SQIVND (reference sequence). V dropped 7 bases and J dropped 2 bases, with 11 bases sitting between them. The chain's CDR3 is CASNPGQNYGYTF. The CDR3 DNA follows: TGTGCCAGTAACCCGGGACAAAACTATGGCTACACCTTC.

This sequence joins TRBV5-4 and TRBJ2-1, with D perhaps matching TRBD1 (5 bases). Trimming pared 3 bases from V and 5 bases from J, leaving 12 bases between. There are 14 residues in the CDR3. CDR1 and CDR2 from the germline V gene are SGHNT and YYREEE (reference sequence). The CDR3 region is CASSSVQGHNEQFF. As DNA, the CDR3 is TGTGCCAGCAGCTCGGTGCAGGGCCACAATGAGCAGTTCTTC.

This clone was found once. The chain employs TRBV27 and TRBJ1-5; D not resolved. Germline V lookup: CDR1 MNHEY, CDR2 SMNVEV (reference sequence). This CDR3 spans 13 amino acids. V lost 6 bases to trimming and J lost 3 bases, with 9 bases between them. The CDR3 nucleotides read TGTGCCAGCAGGAACAGAGACAATCAGCCCCAGCATTTT. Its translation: CASRNRDNQPQHF.

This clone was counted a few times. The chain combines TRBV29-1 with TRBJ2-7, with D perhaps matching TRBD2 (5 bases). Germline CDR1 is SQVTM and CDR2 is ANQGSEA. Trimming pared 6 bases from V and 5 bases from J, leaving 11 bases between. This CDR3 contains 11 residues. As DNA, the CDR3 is TGCAGCGTGGTGGACTTCAACGAGCAGTACTTC. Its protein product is CSVVDFNEQYF.

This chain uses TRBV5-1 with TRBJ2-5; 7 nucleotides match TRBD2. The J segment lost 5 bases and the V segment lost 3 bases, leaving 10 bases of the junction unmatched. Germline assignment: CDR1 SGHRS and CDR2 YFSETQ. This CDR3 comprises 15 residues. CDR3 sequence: CASSWGGSLGETQYF. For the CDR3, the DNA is TGCGCCAGCAGCTGGGGCGGGAGTTTAGGGGAGACCCAGTACTTC.

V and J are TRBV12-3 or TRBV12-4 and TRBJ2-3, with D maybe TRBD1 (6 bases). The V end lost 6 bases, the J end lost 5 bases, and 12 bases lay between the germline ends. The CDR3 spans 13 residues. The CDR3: CASSRPGEDTQYF. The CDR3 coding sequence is TGTGCCAGCAGCCGACCAGGGGAAGATACGCAGTATTTT.

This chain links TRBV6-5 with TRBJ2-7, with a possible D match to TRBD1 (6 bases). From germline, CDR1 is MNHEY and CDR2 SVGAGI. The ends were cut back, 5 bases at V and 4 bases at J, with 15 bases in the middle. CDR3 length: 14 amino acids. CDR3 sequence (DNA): TGTGCCAGCAGTCTGACAGGAGGACTTTACGAGCAGTACTTC. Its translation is CASSLTGGLYEQYF.